This TCR beta chain was found in a study of blood T cell repertoires in COVID-19. Turning to the study itself: The analysed material was cDNA or gDNA that came from T cells, B-cell-depleted T cells, or PBMCs.

Living in 25 or so US areas, the participants were between roughly 18 and 89 years of age. In Cohort 3, a recovered donor had either two negative PCRs, clearance, or symptom resolution. This clone came up a few times. Authors' data handling: Reference gene primer amplification yielded estimated nucleated cell counts. TCRdb's copy holds only in-frame clones and misses some; the assay was immunoSEQ multiplex PCR. D and trimming come from the DNA, and the V and J calls and clone size come from that table. Seen here are about 200,000 clones, approximately 82% observed once, and the top ten hold approximately 16%. The CDR3 spans 17 residues. Trimming took 5 bases from V and 0 from J; bases not matched to a gene: 9. Germline assignment: CDR1 LNHDA and CDR2 SQIVND (reference sequence).

This clonotype was sampled from a man aged 35-49 years who had recovered from COVID-19. The source material was PBMCs or T cells enriched from blood (not recorded which). This chain links TRBV19 with TRBJ1-5; 8 nucleotides line up with TRBD1. The CDR3 coding sequence is TGTGCCAGTAGTCAGACAGGGGCCCAATATAGCAATCAGCCCCAGCATTTT. It specifies CASSQTGAQYSNQPQHF.